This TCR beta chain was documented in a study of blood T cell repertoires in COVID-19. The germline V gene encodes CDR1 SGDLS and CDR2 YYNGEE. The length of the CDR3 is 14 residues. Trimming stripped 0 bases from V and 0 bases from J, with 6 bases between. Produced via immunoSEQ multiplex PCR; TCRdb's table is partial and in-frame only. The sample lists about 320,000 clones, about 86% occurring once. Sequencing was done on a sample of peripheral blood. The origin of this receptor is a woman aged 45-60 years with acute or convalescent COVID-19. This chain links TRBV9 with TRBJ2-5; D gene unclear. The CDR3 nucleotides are TGTGCCAGCAGCGTAGGTTCGGACCAAGAGACCCAGTACTTC. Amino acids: CASSVGSDQETQYF.